Following are 7 T cell receptor beta chains from one sample sequenced in a study of control samples from healthy donors and cancer patients. Here immunoSEQ multiplex PCR was the method, and the copy in TCRdb shows in-frame clones only, minus some. The table includes approximately 210,000 clones, approximately 91% detected once. Sample: blood. These receptors all stem from a man in his thirties or forties in good health.

This sequence joins TRBV5-5 and TRBJ1-2; possible D gene TRBD1, 6 bases. This CDR3 has 13 residues. V was clipped by 2 bases and J by 4 bases, with 9 bases between them. The germline CDR1 and CDR2 sequences are SGHKS and YYEKEE (reference sequence). The CDR3 nucleotides read TGTGCCAGCAGCTTTACAGGGTCCTATGGCTACACCTTC. This codes for CASSFTGSYGYTF.

The CDR3 coding sequence is TGTGCCAGCAGCTTAGCTACAGCTTACACAGATACGCAGTATTTT. Amino acid sequence: CASSLATAYTDTQYF. This chain links TRBV11-2 with TRBJ2-3; D not certain. Germline lookup yields CDR1 SGHAT and CDR2 FQNNGV. This CDR3 is 15 amino acids long. V lost 1 base to trimming and J lost 2 bases, with 10 bases between them.

The chain uses TRBV27 and TRBJ2-2, with 9 bases fitting TRBD1. The CDR3 loop spans 20 amino acids. V trimming: 2 bases; J trimming: 7 bases; junction bases outside the gene matches: 20. Germline values: CDR1 MNHEY, CDR2 SMNVEV (reference sequence). CDR3 loop: CASSLGTGQGNRGPSGELFF. The CDR3 nucleotides read TGTGCCAGCAGTTTAGGTACGGGACAGGGAAACCGAGGCCCCAGCGGGGAGCTGTTTTTT.

V is TRBV29-1 and J is TRBJ1-6; 8 positions agree with TRBD1. J was trimmed by 6 bases and V by 6 bases; bases with no gene match: 7. Germline assignment: CDR1 SQVTM and CDR2 ANQGSEA. The CDR3 is made up of 14 amino acids. This chain's CDR3 is CSVQDRDTNSPLHF. The DNA of the CDR3 is TGCAGCGTCCAGGACAGGGACACTAATTCACCCCTCCACTTT.

The gene calls are TRBV7-6 and TRBJ1-1; the D is unclear. V lost 7 bases and J lost 6, with 15 bases in between. CDR3 size: 13 residues. The germline CDR1 and CDR2 sequences are SGHVS and FNYEAQ. CDR3 protein: CASIDLGSAEAFF. CDR3 in DNA: TGTGCCAGCATCGACCTGGGGTCCGCTGAAGCTTTCTTT.

This sequence joins TRBV30 and TRBJ2-7; no clear D. V was shortened by 4 bases and J by 0 bases, with 7 bases between the two germline ends. This CDR3 is 12 amino acids long. Germline assignment: CDR1 GTSNPN and CDR2 SVGIG (reference sequence). CDR3 loop: CAWMGSSYEQYF. In DNA form, the CDR3 reads TGTGCCTGGATGGGCAGCTCCTACGAGCAGTACTTC.

The V gene is TRBV19, the J gene TRBJ1-2; a weak D match, TRBD1 (6 bases). Trimming shortened V by 6 bases and J by 4 bases, and 15 bases separated the two germline ends. In germline, CDR1 is LNHDA, CDR2 SQIVND (reference sequence). The CDR3 spans 14 residues. The CDR3 protein is CASRIPGDSYGYTF. The CDR3 region has the DNA TGTGCCAGTAGGATACCAGGGGATTCCTATGGCTACACCTTC.